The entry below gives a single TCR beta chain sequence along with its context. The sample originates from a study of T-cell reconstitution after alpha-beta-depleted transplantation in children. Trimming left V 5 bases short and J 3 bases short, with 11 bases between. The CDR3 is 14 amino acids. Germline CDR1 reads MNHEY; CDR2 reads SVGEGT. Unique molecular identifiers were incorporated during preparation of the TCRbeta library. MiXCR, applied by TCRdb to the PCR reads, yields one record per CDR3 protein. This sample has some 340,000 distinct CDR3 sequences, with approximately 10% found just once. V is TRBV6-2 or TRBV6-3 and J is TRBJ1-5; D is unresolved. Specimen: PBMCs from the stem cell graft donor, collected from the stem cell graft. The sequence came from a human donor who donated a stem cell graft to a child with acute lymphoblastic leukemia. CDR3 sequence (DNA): TGTGCCAGCAGTGGCCGGGCCGTCAATCAGCCCCAGCATTTT. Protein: CASSGRAVNQPQHF.